Included here is one T cell receptor (beta chain) sequence, with context. Its antigen is as yet unknown. Germline V CDR1 and CDR2: SEHNR, FQNEAQ (reference sequence). The CDR3 covers 15 residues. Trimming removed 2 bases from V and 4 bases from J; junction bases left unmatched: 3. This sample stems from a study of CD8 T cells in Susac syndrome. TEMRA cells were FACS-enriched and CD8+ and CD4+ T cells negatively isolated. RNA was extracted with the RNeasy kit, and a quantity of roughly 0.5 to 1 ug was reverse transcribed using random hexamers. With immunoSEQ multiplex PCR, TCR beta CDR3 was amplified across 54 Vbeta and 13 Jbeta. TCRdb processed the immunoSEQ multiplex PCR reads anew with MiXCR; each CDR3 protein has one entry. The table shows about 210,000 distinct CDR3 sequences, with approximately 95% occurring only once. Study-wide findings and caveats: The study admitted that it had a relatively small number of individuals in its TCR sequencing and HLA analysis.

The clonotype was recovered from a human donor with multiple sclerosis. The gene calls are TRBV7-9 and TRBJ2-5; 11 bases map to TRBD2. The specimen was CD4+ T cells from PBMCs. CDR3 sequence: CASSLLLAGAETQYF. Here the CDR3 DNA reads TGTGCCAGCAGCTTATTACTAGCGGGAGCAGAGACCCAGTACTTC.